These 5 T cell receptor beta chains share one sample of origin, sequenced in a study of cytomegalovirus exposure and HLA in healthy donors. Clones were read by immunoSEQ multiplex PCR, and TCRdb kept only the in-frame ones, dropping some. The table records roughly 200,000 clones, about 81% of them present only once. Sequenced material: PBMCs. These receptors all stem from a woman in her twenties or thirties in good health and CMV-seronegative.

The chain recombines TRBV18 with TRBJ1-1; tentative D call: TRBD1 (6 bases). The CDR3 has 12 residues. Germline V gene data show CDR1 as KGHSH and CDR2 as LQKENI. The V end was cut by 1 base, the J end by 7 bases, with 7 bases between. In DNA, the CDR3 is TGTGCCAGCTCACCACTACAGGGTGAAGCTTTCTTT. Protein product: CASSPLQGEAFF.

This clone has just one count. This rearrangement joins TRBV5-1 to TRBJ1-1; D uncertain. Per the germline V gene, CDR1 is SGHRS and CDR2 is YFSETQ. Trimming shortened V by 7 bases and J by 0 bases, and 13 bases separated the two germline ends. CDR3 size: 14 residues. The CDR3 is CASAPLAVNTEAFF. The CDR3 DNA reads as TGCGCCAGCGCTCCTTTGGCAGTGAACACTGAAGCTTTCTTT.

The rearrangement uses TRBV7-9 and TRBJ2-7; 7 nucleotides align to TRBD2. CDR1 and CDR2 (germline): SEHNR, FQNEAQ (reference sequence). The CDR3 covers 13 residues. J was trimmed by 6 bases and V by 8 bases; bases with no gene match: 10. CDR3 sequence: CASGLGGTGEQYF. The CDR3 DNA sequence: TGTGCCAGCGGTCTGGGGGGGACCGGCGAGCAGTACTTC.

This rearrangement joins TRBV14 to TRBJ2-7; 9 nucleotides agree with TRBD1. Germline V gives CDR1 SGHDN, CDR2 FVKESK. This CDR3 spans 13 amino acids. Losses at the gene ends were 1 base for V and 9 bases for J; bases not matched to a gene: 4. The CDR3 DNA sequence: TGTGCCAGCAGCCAAGTCGGGACAGGGTGGCAGTACTTC. Translated: CASSQVGTGWQYF.

The chain employs TRBV29-1 and TRBJ2-1; 12 bases align to TRBD1. The V segment lost 6 bases and the J segment 8 bases; nucleotides outside the gene matches: 5. Germline lookup yields CDR1 SQVTM and CDR2 ANQGSEA. The CDR3 contains 13 residues. CDR3 amino acids: CSVGTGGPDEQFF. In DNA, the CDR3 is TGCAGCGTCGGGACAGGGGGCCCCGATGAGCAGTTCTTC.